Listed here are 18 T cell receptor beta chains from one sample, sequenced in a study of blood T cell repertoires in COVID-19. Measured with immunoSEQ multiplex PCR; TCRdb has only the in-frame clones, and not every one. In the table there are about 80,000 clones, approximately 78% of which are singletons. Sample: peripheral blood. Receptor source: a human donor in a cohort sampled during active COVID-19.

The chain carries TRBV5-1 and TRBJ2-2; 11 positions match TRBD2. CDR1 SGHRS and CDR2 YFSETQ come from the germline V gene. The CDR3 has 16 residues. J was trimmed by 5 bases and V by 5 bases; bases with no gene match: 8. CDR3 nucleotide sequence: TGCGCCAGCAGAACTAGCGGGGGAGTTATGACCGGGGAGCTGTTTTTT. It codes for CASRTSGGVMTGELFF.

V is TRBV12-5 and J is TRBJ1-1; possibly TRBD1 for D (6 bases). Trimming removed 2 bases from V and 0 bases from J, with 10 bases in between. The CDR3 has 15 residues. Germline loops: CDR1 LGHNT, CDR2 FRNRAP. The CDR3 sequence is CASGLPTGMNTEAFF. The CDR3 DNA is TGTGCTAGTGGTTTGCCTACAGGGATGAACACTGAAGCTTTCTTT.

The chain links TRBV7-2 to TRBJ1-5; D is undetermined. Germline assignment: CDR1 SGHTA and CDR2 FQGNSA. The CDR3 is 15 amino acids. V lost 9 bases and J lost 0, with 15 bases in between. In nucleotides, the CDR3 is TGTGCCAGTGCCAAAAATGTCTATAGCAATCAGCCCCAGCATTTT. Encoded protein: CASAKNVYSNQPQHF.

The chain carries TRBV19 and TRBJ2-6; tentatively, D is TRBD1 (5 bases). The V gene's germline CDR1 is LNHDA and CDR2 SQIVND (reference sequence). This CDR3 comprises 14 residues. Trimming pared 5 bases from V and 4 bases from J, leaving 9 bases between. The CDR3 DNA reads TGTGCCAGTAGTCCAGGGTCCGGGGCCAACGTCCTGACTTTC. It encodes CASSPGSGANVLTF.

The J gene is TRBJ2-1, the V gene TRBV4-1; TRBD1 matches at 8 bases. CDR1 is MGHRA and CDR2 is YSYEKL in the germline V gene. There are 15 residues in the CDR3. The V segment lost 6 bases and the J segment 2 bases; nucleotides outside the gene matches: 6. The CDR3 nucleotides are TGCGCCAGCAGTTACGGACAGGGACCCTACAATGAGCAGTTCTTC. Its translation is CASSYGQGPYNEQFF.

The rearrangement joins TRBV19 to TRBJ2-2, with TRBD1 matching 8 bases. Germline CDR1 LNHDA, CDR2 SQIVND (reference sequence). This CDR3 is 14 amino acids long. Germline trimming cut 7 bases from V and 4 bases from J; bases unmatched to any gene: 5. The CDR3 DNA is TGTGCCAGTAAGCAGGGGGCGCCCACCGGGGAGCTGTTTTTT. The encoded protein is CASKQGAPTGELFF.

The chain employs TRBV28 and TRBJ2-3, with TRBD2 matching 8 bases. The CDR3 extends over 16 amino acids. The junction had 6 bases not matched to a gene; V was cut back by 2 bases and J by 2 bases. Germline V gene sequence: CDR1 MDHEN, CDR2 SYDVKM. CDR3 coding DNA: TGTGCCAGCAGTTTAGGGACGGGGGGGATCACAGATACGCAGTATTTT. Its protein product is CASSLGTGGITDTQYF.

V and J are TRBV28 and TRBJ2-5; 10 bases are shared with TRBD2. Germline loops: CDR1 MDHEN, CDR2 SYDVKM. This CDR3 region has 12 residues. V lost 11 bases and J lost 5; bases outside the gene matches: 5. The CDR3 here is CAAGTSDETQYF. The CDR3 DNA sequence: TGTGCCGCCGGGACTAGCGATGAGACCCAGTACTTC. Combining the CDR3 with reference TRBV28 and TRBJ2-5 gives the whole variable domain DVKVTQSSRYLVKRTGEKVFLECVQDMDHENMFWYRQDPGLGLRLIYFSYDVKMKEKGDIPEGYSVSREKKERFSLILESASTNQTSMYLCAAGTSDETQYFGPGTRLLVL.

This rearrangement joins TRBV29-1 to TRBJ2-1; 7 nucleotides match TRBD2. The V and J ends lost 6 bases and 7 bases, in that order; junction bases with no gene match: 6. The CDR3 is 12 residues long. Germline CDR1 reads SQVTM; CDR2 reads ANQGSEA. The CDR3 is CSVGGLTNEQFF. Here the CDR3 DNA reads TGCAGCGTCGGGGGGTTAACGAATGAGCAGTTCTTC.

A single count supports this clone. The CDR3 loop is CASGRDRSAYGYTF. As DNA, the CDR3 is TGTGCCAGCGGAAGGGACAGGAGCGCCTATGGCTACACCTTC. The chain is built from TRBV2 and TRBJ1-2, with 8 bases matching TRBD1. The V and J ends lost 8 bases and 4 bases, in that order; junction bases with no gene match: 9. CDR1 and CDR2 from the germline V gene are SNHLY and FYNNEI. There are 14 residues in the CDR3.

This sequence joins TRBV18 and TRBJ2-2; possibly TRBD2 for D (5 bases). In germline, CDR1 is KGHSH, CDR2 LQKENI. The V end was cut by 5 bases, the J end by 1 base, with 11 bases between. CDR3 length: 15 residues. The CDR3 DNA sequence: TGTGCCAGCTCATCTTCTAGCAGGAACACCGGGGAGCTGTTTTTT. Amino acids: CASSSSSRNTGELFF.

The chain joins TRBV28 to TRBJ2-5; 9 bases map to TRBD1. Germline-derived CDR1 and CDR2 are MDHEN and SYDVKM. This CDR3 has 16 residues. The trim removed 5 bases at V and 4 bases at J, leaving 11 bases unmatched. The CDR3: CASSNSGTGYGETQYF. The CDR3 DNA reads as TGTGCCAGCAGTAACTCCGGGACAGGGTATGGAGAGACCCAGTACTTC.

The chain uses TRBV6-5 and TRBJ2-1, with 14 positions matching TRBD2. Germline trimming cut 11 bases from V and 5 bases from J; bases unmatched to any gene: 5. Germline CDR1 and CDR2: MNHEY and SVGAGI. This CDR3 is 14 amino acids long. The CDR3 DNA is TGTGCCCTCCGGACTAGCGGGGGGAACAATGAGCAGTTCTTC. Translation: CALRTSGGNNEQFF.

Here the CDR3 reads CASSAGLAGGPDTQYF. CDR3 nucleotide sequence: TGTGCCAGCAGCGCCGGACTAGCGGGGGGGCCAGATACGCAGTATTTT. This sequence joins TRBV11-3 and TRBJ2-3; the match to TRBD2 covers 15 bases. Germline CDR1 is SGHNT and CDR2 is YENEEA. The CDR3 covers 16 residues. With V trimmed by 5 bases and J by 4 bases, 4 bases remained unmatched.

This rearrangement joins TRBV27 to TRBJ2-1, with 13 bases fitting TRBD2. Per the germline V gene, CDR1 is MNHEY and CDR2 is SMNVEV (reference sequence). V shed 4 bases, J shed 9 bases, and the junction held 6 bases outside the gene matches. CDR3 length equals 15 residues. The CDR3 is CASSSGLAGFGEQFF. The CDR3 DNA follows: TGTGCCAGCAGTTCGGGACTAGCGGGGTTTGGTGAGCAGTTCTTC.

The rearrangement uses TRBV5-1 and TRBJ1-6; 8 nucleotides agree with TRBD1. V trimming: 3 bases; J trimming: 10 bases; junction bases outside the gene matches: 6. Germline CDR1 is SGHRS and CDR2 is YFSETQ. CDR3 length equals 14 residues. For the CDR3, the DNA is TGCGCCAGCAGCTCCGACAGGGGAGGCTCACCCCTCCACTTT. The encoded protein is CASSSDRGGSPLHF.

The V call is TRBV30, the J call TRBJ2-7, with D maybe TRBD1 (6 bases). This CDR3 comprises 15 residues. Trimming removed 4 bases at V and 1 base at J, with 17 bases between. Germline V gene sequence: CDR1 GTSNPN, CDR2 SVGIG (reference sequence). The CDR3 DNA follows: TGTGCCTGGACCTGGGGACGGACAGTTTCCTACGAGCAGTACTTC. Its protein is CAWTWGRTVSYEQYF.

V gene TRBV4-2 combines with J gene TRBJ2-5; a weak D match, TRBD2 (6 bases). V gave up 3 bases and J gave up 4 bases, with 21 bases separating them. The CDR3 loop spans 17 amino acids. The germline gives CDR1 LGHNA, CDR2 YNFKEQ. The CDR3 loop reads CASSQIQQAGRGETQYF. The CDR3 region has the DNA TGTGCCAGCAGCCAGATCCAACAGGCGGGGCGTGGAGAGACCCAGTACTTC.